This passage covers 19 T cell receptor beta chains from one sample sequenced in a study of early T cells in non-severe SARS-CoV-2 infection. TCRdb reprocessed the 5' RACE reads via MiXCR and lists one record per CDR3 protein. The sample shows approximately 69,000 distinct CDR3 sequences, about an eighth of them seen only once. The sequencing here drew on whole blood, taken at baseline. These receptor sequences come from an adult who was a healthcare worker with PCR-confirmed SARS-CoV-2 infection or an uninfected control (not recorded which).

This clonotype was recorded at least ten times. The rearrangement uses TRBV5-5 and TRBJ1-2; D is uncertain. V lost 2 bases, J lost 0 bases, and 8 bases lay in between. The germline gives CDR1 SGHKS, CDR2 YYEKEE (reference sequence). The CDR3 extends over 14 amino acids. Here the CDR3 DNA reads TGTGCCAGCAGCTTTCGGACGGCTAACTATGGCTACACCTTC. The encoded protein is CASSFRTANYGYTF.

This clonotype has more than one count but fewer than ten. V gene TRBV30 combines with J gene TRBJ1-1; D is unresolved. The germline V and J ends were trimmed by 6 bases and 4 bases, with 21 bases remaining between them. Germline lookup yields CDR1 GTSNPN and CDR2 SVGIG (reference sequence). The CDR3 runs to 15 residues. The CDR3 protein is CACTTGRAFRTEAFF. In nucleotides, the CDR3 is TGTGCCTGTACTACCGGGCGGGCGTTTCGCACTGAAGCTTTCTTT.

This clonotype was found a few times. The rearrangement joins TRBV7-9 to TRBJ2-3; D not resolved. CDR3 length: 12 residues. The germline gives CDR1 SEHNR, CDR2 FQNEAQ (reference sequence). V was shortened by 7 bases and J by 2 bases, with 7 bases between the two germline ends. The CDR3 DNA is TGTGCCAGCAACAGAGACACAGATACGCAGTATTTT. Its protein product is CASNRDTDTQYF.

This clonotype was counted at least ten times. This chain joins TRBV7-9 and TRBJ2-2; D gene unclear. This CDR3 contains 13 residues. V gave up 4 bases and J gave up 6 bases, with 9 bases separating them. The germline V gene encodes CDR1 SEHNR and CDR2 FQNEAQ (reference sequence). CDR3 in amino acids: CASSSSWAGELFF. CDR3 DNA sequence: TGTGCCAGCAGCTCATCCTGGGCCGGGGAGCTGTTTTTT. The full variable domain, with the rest looked up from reference TRBV7-9 and TRBJ2-2, is DTGVSQNPRHKITKRGQNVTFRCDPISEHNRLYWYRQTLGQGPEFLTYFQNEAQLEKSRLLSDRFSAERPKGSFSTLEIQRTEQGDSAMYLCASSSSWAGELFFGEGSRLTVL.

The V call is TRBV10-3, the J call TRBJ1-1, with D perhaps TRBD1 (5 bases). Germline V lookup: CDR1 ENHRY, CDR2 SYGVKD. The CDR3 is made up of 13 amino acids. V lost 5 bases to trimming and J lost 8 bases, with 15 bases between them. CDR3 residues: CAISPGRNREAFF. CDR3 bases: TGTGCCATCAGTCCTGGACGGAACAGGGAAGCTTTCTTT.

This clonotype turned up a few times. The rearrangement uses TRBV24-1 and TRBJ2-1; D unclear. The V and J ends lost 9 bases and 8 bases respectively, with 16 bases between them. The CDR3 totals 13 residues. Germline values: CDR1 KGHDR, CDR2 SFDVKD. The CDR3 coding sequence is TGTGCCACCGAAGGGCCTGTTAGCTATGAGCAGTTCTTC. Protein: CATEGPVSYEQFF.

This clonotype was recorded at least ten times. The chain recombines TRBV5-1 with TRBJ2-5; D is unclear. Trimming pared 0 bases from V and 0 bases from J, leaving 9 bases between. CDR1 and CDR2 from the germline V gene are SGHRS and YFSETQ. This CDR3 spans 15 amino acids. CDR3 nucleotides: TGCGCCAGCAGCTTGGCAGGAACCGACCAAGAGACCCAGTACTTC. Amino acid sequence: CASSLAGTDQETQYF.

The chain combines TRBV12-3 or TRBV12-4 with TRBJ2-3; no definite D call. V was shortened by 7 bases and J by 3 bases, with 8 bases between the two germline ends. The CDR3 length is 12 residues. The CDR3 bases are TGTGCCAGCAACTTCGGAACAGATACGCAGTATTTT. Translation gives CASNFGTDTQYF.

This clonotype came up many times. The chain combines TRBV18 with TRBJ1-1; the D gene is possibly TRBD1 (6 bases). V was cut by 0 bases and J by 0 bases, with 8 bases left in between. In germline, CDR1 is KGHSH, CDR2 LQKENI. This CDR3 contains 15 residues. This chain's CDR3 is CASSPPGGVNTEAFF. CDR3 sequence (DNA): TGTGCCAGCTCACCACCCGGGGGCGTGAACACTGAAGCTTTCTTT.

Concerning this clonotype itself: The junction and the germline gene differ at one end; a read error may be behind it. This chain joins TRBV7-2 and TRBJ1-2; D gene ambiguous. The CDR3 contains 15 residues. Germline V gene sequence: CDR1 SGHTA, CDR2 FQGNSA. CDR3 residues: CVSSHSPGSNYGYTF. In nucleotides, the CDR3 is TGTGTCAGCAGCCACTCCCCGGGGTCCAACTATGGCTACACCTTC.

This clonotype was counted ten times or more. This rearrangement joins TRBV5-4 to TRBJ1-2; TRBD1 matches 8 bases. CDR1 is SGHNT, CDR2 YYREEE, per germline (reference sequence). The CDR3 loop spans 14 amino acids. Trimming at V came to 3 bases and at J to 2 bases, leaving 3 bases not matched to a gene. The DNA of the CDR3 is TGTGCCAGCAGCTCGGGACAGGCGAACTATGGCTACACCTTC. Translating it yields CASSSGQANYGYTF.

There are many counts of this clonotype. V gene TRBV6-1 combines with J gene TRBJ1-2; TRBD1 aligns across 8 bases. J lost 6 bases, V lost 6 bases, and 18 bases had no gene match. CDR1 is MNHNS and CDR2 is SASEGT in the germline V gene. The CDR3 is 17 residues long. The DNA of the CDR3 is TGTGCCAGCAGACTCGCCGAAGGGACAGGTTACGGAGATGGCTACACCTTC. Its translation is CASRLAEGTGYGDGYTF.

This clonotype was counted a few times. This chain joins TRBV4-3 and TRBJ2-3; 9 nucleotides align to TRBD2. The CDR3 contains 13 residues. CDR1 and CDR2 (germline): LGHNA, YSLEER. The trim removed 3 bases at V and 8 bases at J, leaving 3 bases unmatched. The CDR3 DNA reads as TGCGCCAGCAGCCAGGGACTAGCCCCTACGCAGTATTTT. It translates to CASSQGLAPTQYF.

With regard to this clonotype: This may come from a read error, since a much larger clone is one base off. The CDR3 ends on some other residue instead of the conserved phenylalanine or tryptophan, so this is likely a read error. This rearrangement joins TRBV3-1 to TRBJ2-2; D remains unclear. The CDR3 sequence is 13 residues long. V lost 1 base and J 7 bases, leaving 7 bases between the germline ends. Germline V gene sequence: CDR1 LGHDT, CDR2 YNNKEL (reference sequence). CDR3: CASSQVISGELFL. The DNA of the CDR3 is TGTGCCAGCAGCCAAGTTATAAGCGGGGAGCTGTTTTTA.

This chain joins TRBV3-1 and TRBJ1-1; a possible D gene is TRBD1 (6 bases). CDR3 length: 15 amino acids. Trimming removed 1 base at V and 1 base at J, with 10 bases between. Germline lookup yields CDR1 LGHDT and CDR2 YNNKEL (reference sequence). CDR3 sequence reads: CASSQVPGANTEAFF. CDR3 sequence (DNA): TGTGCCAGCAGCCAAGTCCCGGGGGCGAACACTGAAGCTTTCTTT.

This clonotype was observed a handful of times. This chain connects TRBV6-2 or TRBV6-3 to TRBJ2-1; unclear D gene. The CDR3 has 17 amino acids. V dropped 4 bases and J dropped 0 bases, with 16 bases sitting between them. From germline, CDR1 is MNHEY and CDR2 SVGEGT. CDR3 nucleotide sequence: TGTGCCAGCAGTTCCTCCGATACTCCGAGCTCCTACAATGAGCAGTTCTTC. It specifies CASSSSDTPSSYNEQFF.

The chain employs TRBV4-2 and TRBJ2-5; 12 bases line up with TRBD2. V was clipped by 5 bases and J by 5 bases; unmatched bases: 9. Germline assignment: CDR1 LGHNA and CDR2 YNFKEQ. The CDR3 sequence is 16 residues long. The CDR3 region has the DNA TGTGCCAGCAGCAAAAACCCTAGCGGGAGGGTCGAGACCCAGTACTTC. This sequence encodes CASSKNPSGRVETQYF.

The rearrangement joins TRBV29-1 to TRBJ2-5; no reliable D call. The CDR3 is made up of 14 amino acids. Per germline, CDR1 SQVTM and CDR2 ANQGSEA. V was cut by 6 bases and J by 0 bases, with 14 bases left in between. For the CDR3, the DNA is TGCAGCGTCAAAAGTGGTGCAAACCAAGAGACCCAGTACTTC. It yields the protein CSVKSGANQETQYF.

Note on this clonotype: This may arise from a read error, as a much more abundant clone is one base away. This chain's CDR3 is CASGPISRESQYF. The CDR3 DNA is TGTGCCAGCGGCCCTATCTCCCGGGAGTCCCAGTACTTC. V gene TRBV12-3 or TRBV12-4 combines with J gene TRBJ2-5, with a possible D match to TRBD2 (6 bases). V lost 8 bases and J 9 bases, leaving 19 bases between the germline ends. This CDR3 region has 13 residues.